These T cell receptor beta chains were read from a single sample in a study of monozygotic twins with inflammatory bowel disease. TCRdb reprocessed the 5' RACE reads and keeps a single row for each CDR3 protein, giving no DNA. Listed are 400,000 to 500,000 distinct CDR3 sequences; less than 2.5% falls within the top ten. Input material: blood. All receptors derive from a human donor with ulcerative colitis or Crohn's disease, or a healthy co-twin of an affected twin (not recorded which). The CDR3 runs from the conserved cysteine through the conserved F or W.

V	J	CDR3
TRBV20-1	TRBJ1-2	CSARVEGYGYTF
TRBV6-5	TRBJ1-2	CASSLRPGSRSRDGYTF
TRBV7-5	TRBJ2-3	CISLAEPGTDTQYF
TRBV29-1	TRBJ2-7	CSGAHRNEQYF
TRBV5-1	TRBJ2-1	CASTVSGGNNEQFF
TRBV20-1	TRBJ1-5	CSARATRQGQGNQPQHF
TRBV2	TRBJ2-1	CASSAFSGGSSF
TRBV28	TRBJ2-5	CASSYSREGKTQYF
TRBV25-1	TRBJ1-5	CASSEQTGPQHF
TRBV10-3	TRBJ1-3	CAIKSPAGNTIYF
TRBV4-3	TRBJ1-2	CASSQVGQPGYTF
TRBV7-9	TRBJ1-6	CASSLGGQPNSPLHF
TRBV27	TRBJ1-2	CASSPYRILNYGYTF
TRBV29-1	TRBJ2-7	CSVSGGAYEQYF
TRBV20-1	TRBJ2-7	CSYRRGRGGYEQYF
TRBV20-1	TRBJ1-2	CSARSDRNYGYTF
TRBV20-1	TRBJ2-1	CSAPGQDNEQFF
TRBV12-3/TRBV12-4	TRBJ2-7	CASSLTPVQGWDEQYF
TRBV6-1	TRBJ1-4	CASSTGTSHNEKLFF
TRBV3-1	TRBJ2-2	CASSQDPPSGSTTGELFF
TRBV9	TRBJ2-2	CASSDGQGAAGELFF
TRBV9	TRBJ2-5	CASSATSETQYF
TRBV5-1	TRBJ1-5	CASSPGGQNQPQHF
TRBV29-1	TRBJ1-1	CSAGTQGGMNTEAFF
TRBV4-1	TRBJ2-7	CASSVLADLPYEQYF
TRBV18	TRBJ1-1	CASSPPGRGDGTEAFF
TRBV7-2	TRBJ2-5	CASSSNGFQETQYF
TRBV20-1	TRBJ2-3	CSARDPHAGGPYF
TRBV5-1	TRBJ1-5	CASSPSTGIQPQHF
TRBV5-1	TRBJ2-2	CASSLSRAMNTGELFF
TRBV4-2	TRBJ2-5	CASSQAGRQGETQYF
TRBV6-5	TRBJ1-6	CASSYSIGGGSYNSPLHF